Listed below are T cell receptor beta chains from one sample, sequenced in a study of CD8+CD57+ T cells in acquired aplastic anemia. Each CDR3 protein is one row after TCRdb ran MiXCR on the reads. The table has about 470,000 distinct CDR3 sequences, around 30% seen once. The source material was sorted CD4+, CD8+, or CD8+CD57+ T cells (not recorded which) from PBMCs. These receptors all stem from a human donor with aplastic anemia. CDR3s leave out the opening cysteine and the closing phenylalanine or tryptophan. The order of the fields is V gene, CDR3 protein.

TRBV19 ASETGQGGYT
TRBV2 ASNKGPSTQPQH
TRBV7-7 ASSFLASPETQY
TRBV19 AWSVGSKQPQH
TRBV19 ASSPDRGVGYGYT
TRBV12-3/TRBV12-4 ASRRAGEKLF
TRBV19 ASRDSPVVGQPQH
TRBV20-1 SAYPSNTGELF
TRBV20-1 SARDQESDTQY
TRBV20-1 SARQGAGNTEAF
TRBV6-5 ASAYRGDTEAF
TRBV5-1 ASSSPDRGRAGANVLT
TRBV29-1 SASQADTEAF
TRBV11-2 ASSLETGTRGSNQPQH
TRBV20-1 SADPGQQY
TRBV3-1 ASSPYYFHGSYEQY
TRBV15 ATSRDRTSETQY
TRBV7-2 ASSFALAGGGDIQY
TRBV19 ASSIGGQGYNQPQH
TRBV11-1 ASSFGWGLTYEQF
TRBV20-1 SASLLAFGELF
TRBV2 ASNRQSHEQY